The present T cell receptor (beta chain) was sequenced within a study of cytomegalovirus exposure and HLA in healthy donors. Amplification used 60 Vbeta primers and 13 Jbeta primers. Sequenced by immunoSEQ multiplex PCR; TCRdb stores in-frame clones only, minus some. Of about 120,000 clones in the sample, about four fifths were seen once. To note about this clone: The antigen remains unidentified.

Whole-study results and caveats: With DRB1 most and HLA-C fewest, TCR association rates differed between HLA loci in a later analysis. With high specificity and sensitivity, the classifier reportedly diagnosed cytomegalovirus status.

The germline V gene encodes CDR1 SGHRS and CDR2 YFSETQ. This CDR3 has 16 residues. Trimming cost V 2 bases and J 0 bases, with 9 bases left between them. The chain recombines TRBV5-1 with TRBJ2-6, with no clear D. The clonotype comes from a woman aged 18-29 years in good health and CMV-seronegative. Sample: PBMCs. This CDR3 reads CASSFFPYSGANVLTF. The CDR3 region has the DNA TGCGCCAGCAGCTTTTTTCCCTACTCTGGGGCCAACGTCCTGACTTTC.